This entry is about one TCR beta chain. This sample is part of a study of TIL therapy for anti-PD-1-resistant metastatic lung cancer. Time point given: pre-treatment sample, taken before nivolumab and TIL therapy. Sequencing used immunoSEQ v3. Each library reached about 2 million read pairs, or roughly 5-6 million at deep level. The method was immunoSEQ multiplex PCR; TCRdb's version includes in-frame clones alone and lacks a portion of them. The profile shows about 60,000 clones, more than 75% of them singletons. Specimen: blood, collected at baseline. The TCR comes from a person aged 25 to 85 with non-small cell lung cancer.

CDR3 coding DNA: TGTGCCAGTAGCGAAAGGACAAGAGATGAGCAGTTCTTC. This codes for CASSERTRDEQFF. V is TRBV19 and J is TRBJ2-1; D is possibly TRBD1 (5 bases). Germline loops: CDR1 LNHDA, CDR2 SQIVND (reference sequence). The CDR3 extends over 13 amino acids. The V gene lost 6 bases and the J gene lost 8 bases, with 14 bases spanning the gap.